This T cell receptor beta chain was sequenced in a study of glioma-infiltrating T cells. Amplification of TCR alpha and beta CDR3 regions from RNA used iRepertoire nested multiplex PCR. TCRdb used MiXCR to reprocess the multiplex PCR reads, holding one entry per CDR3 protein. The table includes fewer than 500,000 distinct CDR3 sequences, 35% to 45% detected once. This CDR3 comprises 17 residues. V dropped 2 bases and J dropped 7; count of bases not matched to a gene: 9. Germline values: CDR1 MDHEN, CDR2 SYDVKM. This clonotype was counted only a few times. Its antigen is not known. General study points: Above-expected tissue-blood divergence occurred in all gliomas, most in low-grade ones.

Sequenced: glioma tissue, nonneoplastic brain tissue, or PBMCs (not recorded which). V gene TRBV28 combines with J gene TRBJ2-1; 12 bases align to TRBD2. The TCR originated in a human donor with low-grade glioma or glioblastoma, undergoing nonglioma brain surgery, or in good health (not recorded which). In DNA, the CDR3 is TGTGCCAGCAGTTTAAGACTAGCGGGAGACGGGGGGAATGAGCAGTTCTTC. It encodes CASSLRLAGDGGNEQFF.